This TCR beta chain was sequenced for a study of T-cell memory formation after mild COVID-19. Turning to the study itself: Clustering of TCRs was largely donor specific.

The study, taken as a whole, reports: While clones contracting from day 15 to 85 were balanced between CD4 and CD8, later expanders leaned CD4+. Pre-infection memory already had some responding clones, implying cross-reactive memory joined.

This clonotype came up a few times. Its antigen remains unidentified. Germline V lookup: CDR1 SGDLS, CDR2 YYNGEE. There are 13 residues in the CDR3. V lost 4 bases, J lost 7 bases, and 15 bases lay in between. Via MiXCR, TCRdb re-called the 5' RACE reads, giving one row per CDR3 protein. The sample lists about 390,000 distinct CDR3 sequences, about a sixth occurring once. This chain connects TRBV9 to TRBJ2-7; D is uncertain. The specimen was PBMCs or a T cell subset sorted from them (not recorded which). This TCR derives from a man aged 18-30 years who had mild COVID-19 (a few samples of this study predate the infection). Cell type and time point are not known. CDR3 protein: CASSLGPPEEQYF. The CDR3, as DNA: TGTGCCAGCAGCCTCGGGCCCCCGGAGGAGCAGTACTTC.